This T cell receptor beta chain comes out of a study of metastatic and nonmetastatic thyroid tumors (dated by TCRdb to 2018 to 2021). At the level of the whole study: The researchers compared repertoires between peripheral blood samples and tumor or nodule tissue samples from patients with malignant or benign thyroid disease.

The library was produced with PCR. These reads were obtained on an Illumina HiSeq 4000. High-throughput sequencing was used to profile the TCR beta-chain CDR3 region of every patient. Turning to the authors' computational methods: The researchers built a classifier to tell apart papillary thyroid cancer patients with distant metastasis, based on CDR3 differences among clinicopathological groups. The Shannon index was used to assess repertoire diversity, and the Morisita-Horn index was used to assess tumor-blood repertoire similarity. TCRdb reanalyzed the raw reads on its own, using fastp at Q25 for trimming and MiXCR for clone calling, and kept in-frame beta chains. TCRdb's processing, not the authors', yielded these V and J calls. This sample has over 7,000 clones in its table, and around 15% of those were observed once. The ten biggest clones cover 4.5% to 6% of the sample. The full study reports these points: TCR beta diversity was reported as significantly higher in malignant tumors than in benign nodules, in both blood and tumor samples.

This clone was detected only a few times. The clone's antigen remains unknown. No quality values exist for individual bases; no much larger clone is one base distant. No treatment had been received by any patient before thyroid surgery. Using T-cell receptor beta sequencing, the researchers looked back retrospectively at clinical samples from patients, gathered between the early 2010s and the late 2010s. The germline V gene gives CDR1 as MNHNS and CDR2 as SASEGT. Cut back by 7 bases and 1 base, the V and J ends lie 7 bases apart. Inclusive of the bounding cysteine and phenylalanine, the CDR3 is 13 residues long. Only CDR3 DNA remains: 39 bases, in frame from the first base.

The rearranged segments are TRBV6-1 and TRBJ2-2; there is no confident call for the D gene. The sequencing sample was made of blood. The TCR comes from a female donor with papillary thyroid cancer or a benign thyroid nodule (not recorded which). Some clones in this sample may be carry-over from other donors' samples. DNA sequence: TGTGCCAGCATAGGCCTGAACACCGGGGAGCTGTTTTTT. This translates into CASIGLNTGELFF.